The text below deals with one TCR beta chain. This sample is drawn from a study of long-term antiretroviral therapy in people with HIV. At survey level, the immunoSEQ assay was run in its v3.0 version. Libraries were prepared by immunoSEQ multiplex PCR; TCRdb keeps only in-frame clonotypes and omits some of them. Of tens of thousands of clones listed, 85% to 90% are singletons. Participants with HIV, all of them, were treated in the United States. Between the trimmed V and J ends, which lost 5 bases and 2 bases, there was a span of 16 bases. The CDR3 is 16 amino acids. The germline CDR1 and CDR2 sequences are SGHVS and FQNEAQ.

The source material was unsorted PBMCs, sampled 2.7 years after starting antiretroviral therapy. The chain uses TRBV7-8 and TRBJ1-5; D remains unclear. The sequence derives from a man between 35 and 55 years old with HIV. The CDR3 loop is CASSPVGRRGNQPQHF. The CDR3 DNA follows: TGTGCCAGCAGCCCGGTTGGACGGCGAGGCAATCAGCCCCAGCATTTT.